A single sample gave rise to the 4 T cell receptor beta chains below, sequenced in a study of human T cells and chemical hapten exposure. It was from unfractionated whole blood that total RNA was extracted. TCRdb reprocessed the 5' RACE reads via MiXCR and lists one record per CDR3 protein. The sample records 95,000 to 120,000 distinct CDR3 sequences, roughly 19% being singletons. These receptors came from a human donor in good health.

The gene calls are TRBV6-1 and TRBJ2-5; D is perhaps TRBD2 (6 bases). The CDR3 covers 14 residues. Trimming removed 8 bases at V and 5 bases at J, with 18 bases between. Germline CDR1 and CDR2: MNHNS and SASEGT. The CDR3 reads CASYRREGRETQYF. As DNA, the CDR3 is TGTGCCAGCTACCGAAGAGAAGGGAGGGAGACCCAGTACTTC.

The gene calls are TRBV30 and TRBJ2-1, with a tentative D call TRBD2 (6 bases). The germline V gene encodes CDR1 GTSNPN and CDR2 SVGIG (reference sequence). Trimming pared 2 bases from V and 4 bases from J, leaving 15 bases between. The CDR3 totals 15 residues. As DNA, the CDR3 is TGTGCCTGGAGTAGTGGAGGGTCGCCGTACAATGAGCAGTTCTTC. Translating it yields CAWSSGGSPYNEQFF. Using reference TRBV30 and TRBJ2-1 for the parts outside the CDR3, the full variable domain is SQTIHQWPATLVQPVGSPLSLECTVEGTSNPNLYWYRQAAGRGLQLLFYSVGIGQISSEVPQNLSASRPQDRQFILSSKKLLLSDSGFYLCAWSSGGSPYNEQFFGPGTRLTVL.

J is TRBJ1-5 and V is TRBV28, with D uncertain. From germline, CDR1 is MDHEN and CDR2 SYDVKM. Deletions cut 3 bases from V and 0 bases from J, with 15 bases between. The CDR3 loop spans 17 amino acids. In DNA form, the CDR3 reads TGTGCCAGCAGTTTGTCCCTACAGAGGAATAGCAATCAGCCCCAGCATTTT. This encodes CASSLSLQRNSNQPQHF.

This clonotype was counted between two and nine times. The chain employs TRBV7-6 and TRBJ2-3; a possible D gene is TRBD2 (6 bases). The germline V and J ends were trimmed by 2 bases and 3 bases, with 18 bases remaining between them. The V gene's germline CDR1 is SGHVS and CDR2 FNYEAQ. The CDR3 totals 17 residues. The CDR3 loop reads CASSLKMILAETDTQYF. In DNA, the CDR3 is TGTGCCAGCAGCTTAAAAATGATTTTAGCGGAGACAGATACGCAGTATTTT.